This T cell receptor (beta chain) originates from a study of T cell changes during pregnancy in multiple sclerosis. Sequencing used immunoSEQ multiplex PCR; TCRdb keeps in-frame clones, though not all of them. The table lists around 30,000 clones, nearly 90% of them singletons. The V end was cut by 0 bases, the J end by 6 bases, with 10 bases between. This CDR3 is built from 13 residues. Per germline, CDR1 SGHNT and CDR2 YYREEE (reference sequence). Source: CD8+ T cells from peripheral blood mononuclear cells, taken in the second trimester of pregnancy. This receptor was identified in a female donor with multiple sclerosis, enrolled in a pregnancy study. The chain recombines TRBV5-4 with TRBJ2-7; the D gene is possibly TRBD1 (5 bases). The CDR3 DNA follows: TGTGCCAGCAGCTTGGCGGCAGGGTCCGAGCAGTACTTC. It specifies CASSLAAGSEQYF.